The present entry profiles one TCR beta chain with its context. It lacks a known antigen. Per-base qualities were not stored, and no clone one base away is much larger. These reads were obtained on an Illumina HiSeq 2000. Multiplex PCR amplification was used to build the TCR beta chain libraries. High-throughput sequencing was used to analyze the amplified TCR beta chain products. The public sequencing data were trimmed at Q25 with fastp and processed into clonotypes with MiXCR by TCRdb, which kept only in-frame beta chains. CDR3 protein duplicates are merged, each entry listing the most common genes and DNA. The sample profile shows about 15,000 distinct CDR3 sequences; around 49% of them were found once. The top ten hold over 15% of the sample. V is pruned by 5 bases and J by 7 bases, leaving 8 bases of the junction without a gene match. From the germline V gene, CDR1 is KGHDR and CDR2 is SFDVKD. The CDR3 numbers 16 residues from cysteine through phenylalanine. Only the CDR3 portion is preserved as DNA: 48 bases, with reading frame beginning at the first base.

The data were taken from a study of breast tumors, draining lymph nodes, adjacent tissues (TCRdb year 2016). For the study in its entirety: In breast cancer patients, the study compared the TCR beta repertoires of tumor, adjacent nontumor tissue and axillary lymph nodes. In human breast cancer, the study set out to evaluate how tumor, surrounding tissue and draining lymph node repertoires relate to one another and whether T cells may move between these sites.

The adjacent samples were made up of nontumor breast tissue that surrounded the tumor. What the study reported, not specific to this receptor: Tumor T-cell repertoires showed less diversity than lymph node repertoires and more diversity than nontumor tissue repertoires, and tumor T-cell repertoires showed preferential V and J gene usage. Tumor and nontumor tissue repertoires were found to be significantly more similar in luminal-like than in basal-like breast cancer. The study presented the conclusion that tumor T cells originate in lymph nodes as consistent with a hypothesis, not as something directly demonstrated. A scenario in which most tumor T cells derive from the lymph node and then expand within tumor tissue was judged to be consistent with the data.

The V gene is TRBV24-1 and the J gene is TRBJ2-1, and 12 bases in between align with TRBD2. Sequenced input: tumor-adjacent breast tissue. The receptor comes from a female donor with breast cancer. Some clones in this sample may be carry-over from other donors' samples. For the CDR3, the sequence is CATSGGLAGGQNEQFF. The DNA sequence is TGTGCCACCAGTGGAGGCCTAGCGGGAGGGCAGAATGAGCAGTTCTTC.